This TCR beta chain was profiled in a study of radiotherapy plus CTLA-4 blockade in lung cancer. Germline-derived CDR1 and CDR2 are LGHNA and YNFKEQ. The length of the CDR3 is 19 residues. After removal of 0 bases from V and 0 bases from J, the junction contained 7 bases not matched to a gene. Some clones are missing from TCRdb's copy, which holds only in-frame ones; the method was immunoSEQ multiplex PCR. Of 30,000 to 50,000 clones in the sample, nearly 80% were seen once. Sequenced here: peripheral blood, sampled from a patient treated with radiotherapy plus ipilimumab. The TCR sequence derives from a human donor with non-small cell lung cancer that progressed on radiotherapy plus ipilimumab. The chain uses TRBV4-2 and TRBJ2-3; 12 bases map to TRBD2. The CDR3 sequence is CASSQEVGLAGTSTDTQYF. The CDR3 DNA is TGTGCCAGCAGCCAAGAAGTAGGACTAGCGGGAACTAGCACAGATACGCAGTATTTT.